This TCR beta chain was recovered during a study of blood T cell repertoires in COVID-19. Overall study context: Specimens from acute and convalescent COVID-19 originated in the United States, Italy and Spain. Sample material is recorded as cDNA or gDNA derived from T cells, B-cell-depleted T cells, or PBMCs.

Sequencing was performed with immunoSEQ multiplex PCR; in TCRdb, only in-frame clones are kept and a portion is missing. Counted here are approximately 350,000 clones, roughly 86% occurring once; the ten biggest clones make up about 7%. Sequencing was performed on peripheral blood. This TCR derives from a woman in her 70s with COVID-19, enrolled during active disease.

Here the CDR3 DNA reads TGTGCCAGCAGCCACCCCATGGGGGGGGGCAGAGACAATGAGCAGTTCTTC. Amino acids: CASSHPMGGGRDNEQFF. The chain uses TRBV4-2 and TRBJ2-1; D may be TRBD2 (7 bases). The CDR3 runs 17 residues. V lost 3 bases, J lost 5 bases, and 20 bases lay in between. Germline V gene data show CDR1 as LGHNA and CDR2 as YNFKEQ.